This TCR beta chain was observed in a study of radiotherapy plus CTLA-4 blockade in lung cancer listed by TCRdb under 2018. In the study overall: Among enrolled patients, about 19% had an objective response and 31% reached disease control.

The library was prepared using the immunoSEQ multiplex PCR assay. The source is immuneACCESS, and TCRdb retained only in-frame sequences with V and J called. Part of the clones is not carried over; for the studies checked, unresolved V genes explain less than half of this, and the remainder is unexplained. The sample records 55,000 to 80,000 clones, 78% of which are singletons. 7.1% of the sample comes from the top ten. The study evaluated CTLA-4 blockade (ipilimumab) given together with focal radiation therapy in patients who had chemo-refractory metastatic non-small-cell lung cancer. Beyond this particular receptor, the publication reports: Increased serum interferon-beta after radiation, together with early dynamic changes in blood T cell clones, were reported to be the strongest predictors of response. TCR clones derived from tumors expanded in peripheral blood after treatment with radiotherapy and ipilimumab.

Comment on this clone: Its antigen remains unidentified. No clone much larger than this one lies a single base away; base qualities are absent.

V loses 3 bases of germline sequence and J loses 5 bases, and the interval between the two ends is 3 bases. From its cysteine to its phenylalanine, the CDR3 spans 11 amino acids. Only the CDR3 region is kept as DNA, spanning 33 bases read in frame from base 1. The germline V gene encodes CDR1 SGHDN and CDR2 FVKESK. The specimen comprised peripheral blood, sampled from a patient treated with radiotherapy plus ipilimumab. The rearrangement combines TRBV14 with TRBJ2-3; no D gene can be assigned with confidence. The TCR sequence derives from a human donor with non-small cell lung cancer who had a complete response to radiotherapy plus ipilimumab. The DNA reads as follows: TGTGCCAGCAGCCAGGGAGATACGCAGTATTTT. It codes for CASSQGDTQYF. Where the CDR3 stops, the reference TRBV14 and TRBJ2-3 genes take over; the full variable domain is EAGVTQFPSHSVIEKGQTVTLRCDPISGHDNLYWYRRVMGKEIKFLLHFVKESKQDESGMPNNRFLAERTGGTYSTLKVQPAELEDSGVYFCASSQGDTQYFGPGTRLTVL.